A selection of T cell receptor beta chains follows, all from one sample in a study of blood T cell repertoires in COVID-19. Method: immunoSEQ multiplex PCR; TCRdb's copy keeps in-frame clones and lacks some. The table lists some 82,000 clones, 91% of them singletons, with 1.9% in the top ten. Material: peripheral blood. These receptors came from a woman between 50 and 59 years old in a cohort sampled during active COVID-19. CDR3s include the opening cysteine and the closing phenylalanine or tryptophan. D genes are given only for firm matches. Not every row has a clone size; where given, it reads once, few, many or a size class.

CASSLGGGAFNEQFF,TGTGCCAGCAGCTTAGGCGGGGGGGCCTTCAATGAGCAGTTCTTC,TRBJ2-1,TRBV5-4,.,TRBD2
CASSQGTGRANYGYTF,TGCGCCAGCAGCCAAGGGACAGGGCGAGCTAACTATGGCTACACCTTC,TRBJ1-2,TRBV5-1,.,TRBD1
CASRRDRGTSEAFF,TGTGCCAGCAGGAGAGACAGGGGGACCTCTGAAGCTTTCTTT,TRBJ1-1,TRBV6-5,.,TRBD1
CATSRQGGYEQYF,TGTGCCACCAGCAGACAGGGGGGCTACGAGCAGTACTTC,TRBJ2-7,TRBV15,.,.
CASSQRGGKDTEAFF,TGTGCCAGCAGCCAGAGAGGGGGTAAGGACACTGAAGCTTTCTTT,TRBJ1-1,TRBV11-2,.,.
CASSPIVAGSYNEQFF,TGTGCCAGCTCACCTATCGTAGCGGGGTCCTACAATGAGCAGTTCTTC,TRBJ2-1,TRBV18,.,TRBD2
CASGSGDGYTF,TGTGCTAGTGGTTCAGGGGACGGCTACACCTTC,TRBJ1-2,TRBV12-5,.,.
CASSKAPLVYYEQYF,TGTGCCAGCAGCAAAGCCCCTCTAGTCTACTACGAGCAGTACTTC,TRBJ2-7,TRBV21-1,.,.
CASRTGHQETQYF,TGTGCCTCCCGGACAGGACACCAAGAGACCCAGTACTTC,TRBJ2-5,TRBV27,medium-sized,TRBD1
CASSVGGSEAFF,TGTGCCAGCAGTGTAGGGGGTTCTGAAGCTTTCTTT,TRBJ1-1,TRBV2,.,.